These T cell receptor beta chains were read from a single sample in a study of T cell changes during pregnancy in multiple sclerosis. Generated by immunoSEQ multiplex PCR, the TCRdb table keeps only in-frame clones and is missing some. Here the sample spans over 45,000 clones, 92% being singletons. The sample was peripheral blood, taken in the third trimester of pregnancy. All receptors come from a female donor in good health, enrolled as a control in a pregnancy study. CDR3s include the opening cysteine and the closing phenylalanine or tryptophan. The order of the fields is D gene, V gene, clone size, J gene, CDR3 protein, CDR3 DNA. D genes are given only for firm matches. The size of a clone is reported for some rows only, either as once, few or many, or as a class for expanded clones.

D gene: NA; V gene: TRBV7-2; clone size: NA; J gene: TRBJ2-1; CDR3 protein: CASSFTSARSYNEQFF; CDR3 DNA: TGTGCCAGCAGCTTCACTAGTGCCCGCTCCTACAATGAGCAGTTCTTC
D gene: NA; V gene: TRBV14; clone size: NA; J gene: TRBJ1-2; CDR3 protein: CASSLRREYGYTF; CDR3 DNA: TGTGCCAGCAGCTTGAGAAGGGAGTATGGCTACACCTTC
D gene: TRBD2; V gene: TRBV2; clone size: NA; J gene: TRBJ2-2; CDR3 protein: CASDPLGGLAGGTGELFF; CDR3 DNA: TGTGCCAGCGATCCCTTAGGTGGACTAGCGGGAGGGACCGGGGAGCTGTTTTTT
D gene: TRBD1; V gene: TRBV5-4; clone size: NA; J gene: TRBJ2-1; CDR3 protein: CASSGQGSEQFF; CDR3 DNA: TGTGCCAGCAGCGGACAGGGTAGTGAGCAGTTCTTC
D gene: TRBD1; V gene: TRBV4-3; clone size: once; J gene: TRBJ2-4; CDR3 protein: CASSQTSTTGENIQYF; CDR3 DNA: TGCGCCAGCAGTCAGACTTCCACGACAGGGGAAAACATTCAGTACTTC
D gene: NA; V gene: TRBV7-2; clone size: NA; J gene: TRBJ1-1; CDR3 protein: CASSKAVNTEAFF; CDR3 DNA: TGTGCCAGCAGCAAGGCGGTGAACACTGAAGCTTTCTTT
D gene: NA; V gene: TRBV25-1; clone size: NA; J gene: TRBJ1-1; CDR3 protein: CASTPQGSNTEAFF; CDR3 DNA: TGTGCCAGCACCCCTCAGGGAAGCAACACTGAAGCTTTCTTT
D gene: NA; V gene: TRBV14; clone size: NA; J gene: TRBJ1-5; CDR3 protein: CASSQGSGYGQPQHF; CDR3 DNA: TGTGCCAGCAGCCAAGGGTCGGGGTACGGTCAGCCCCAGCATTTT
D gene: NA; V gene: TRBV5-1; clone size: NA; J gene: TRBJ2-7; CDR3 protein: CASSFAAPYEQYF; CDR3 DNA: TGCGCCAGCAGCTTTGCTGCGCCCTACGAGCAGTACTTC
D gene: NA; V gene: TRBV7-2; clone size: NA; J gene: TRBJ1-1; CDR3 protein: CASSRGNVGNTEAFF; CDR3 DNA: TGTGCCAGCAGCCGGGGGAACGTCGGGAACACTGAAGCTTTCTTT
D gene: TRBD1; V gene: TRBV7-7; clone size: NA; J gene: TRBJ2-5; CDR3 protein: CASSSTGAGGAQETQYF; CDR3 DNA: TGTGCTAGCAGCTCAACAGGGGCGGGTGGGGCACAAGAGACCCAGTACTTC
D gene: TRBD2; V gene: TRBV4-3; clone size: NA; J gene: TRBJ2-1; CDR3 protein: CASSQRYPGLAGEQFF; CDR3 DNA: TGCGCCAGCAGCCAGCGATACCCGGGACTAGCGGGAGAGCAGTTCTTC
D gene: TRBD1; V gene: TRBV9; clone size: NA; J gene: TRBJ2-5; CDR3 protein: CASSNRQGEETQYF; CDR3 DNA: TGTGCCAGCAGCAATCGACAGGGTGAGGAGACCCAGTACTTC
D gene: NA; V gene: TRBV9; clone size: once; J gene: TRBJ2-7; CDR3 protein: CASSVGGYLSYEQYF; CDR3 DNA: TGTGCCAGCAGCGTGGGGGGATATCTCTCCTACGAGCAGTACTTC
D gene: NA; V gene: TRBV19; clone size: NA; J gene: TRBJ1-5; CDR3 protein: CASSITYVGANSNQPQHF; CDR3 DNA: TGTGCCAGTAGTATCACCTATGTTGGAGCGAATAGCAATCAGCCCCAGCATTTT
D gene: NA; V gene: TRBV5-1; clone size: NA; J gene: TRBJ1-4; CDR3 protein: CASSLVSGSDEKLFF; CDR3 DNA: TGCGCCAGCAGCTTGGTATCAGGTTCCGATGAAAAACTGTTTTTT
D gene: TRBD2; V gene: TRBV7-9; clone size: NA; J gene: TRBJ2-3; CDR3 protein: CASSPAGGDTDTQYF; CDR3 DNA: TGTGCCAGCAGCCCAGCGGGAGGGGACACAGATACGCAGTATTTT
D gene: TRBD1; V gene: TRBV29-1; clone size: few; J gene: TRBJ1-1; CDR3 protein: CSVGQGNTEAFF; CDR3 DNA: TGCAGCGTCGGACAGGGTAACACTGAAGCTTTCTTT
D gene: NA; V gene: TRBV30; clone size: NA; J gene: TRBJ1-6; CDR3 protein: CAWGGSSYNSPLHF; CDR3 DNA: TGTGCCTGGGGAGGTAGCTCCTATAATTCACCCCTCCACTTT
D gene: TRBD2; V gene: TRBV6-1; clone size: NA; J gene: TRBJ2-3; CDR3 protein: CASRERWGLAASTDTQYF; CDR3 DNA: TGTGCCAGCAGGGAAAGGTGGGGACTAGCGGCGAGCACAGATACGCAGTATTTT
D gene: TRBD1; V gene: TRBV10-2; clone size: NA; J gene: TRBJ2-7; CDR3 protein: CASSESPGQGANYEQYF; CDR3 DNA: TGCGCCAGCAGTGAATCCCCCGGACAGGGGGCTAATTACGAGCAGTACTTC
D gene: NA; V gene: TRBV6-5; clone size: NA; J gene: TRBJ1-6; CDR3 protein: CATQTGGFTLHF; CDR3 DNA: TGTGCCACCCAGACGGGGGGATTCACCCTCCACTTT
D gene: TRBD1; V gene: TRBV19; clone size: NA; J gene: TRBJ2-4; CDR3 protein: CASSLGQGAVKNIQYF; CDR3 DNA: TGTGCCAGTAGTTTGGGACAGGGGGCGGTCAAAAACATTCAGTACTTC
D gene: TRBD1; V gene: TRBV28; clone size: NA; J gene: TRBJ1-5; CDR3 protein: CAVRPGQPHQPQHF; CDR3 DNA: TGTGCCGTAAGGCCGGGACAGCCCCATCAGCCCCAGCATTTT
D gene: NA; V gene: TRBV6-1; clone size: NA; J gene: TRBJ1-3; CDR3 protein: CASSEVGLGGNTIYF; CDR3 DNA: TGTGCCAGCAGTGAAGTGGGGCTAGGTGGAAACACCATATATTTT
D gene: NA; V gene: TRBV6-1; clone size: NA; J gene: TRBJ1-1; CDR3 protein: CASSAGTRNTEAFF; CDR3 DNA: TGTGCCAGCAGTGCCGGGACACGGAACACTGAAGCTTTCTTT
D gene: NA; V gene: TRBV5-1; clone size: once; J gene: TRBJ1-1; CDR3 protein: CASSLAQQRLNTEAFF; CDR3 DNA: TGCGCCAGCAGCTTGGCCCAACAGAGATTGAACACTGAAGCTTTCTTT
D gene: NA; V gene: TRBV9; clone size: NA; J gene: TRBJ1-2; CDR3 protein: CASSGTVRGKNFYGYTF; CDR3 DNA: TGTGCCAGCAGCGGGACAGTAAGGGGGAAAAACTTTTATGGCTACACCTTC
D gene: NA; V gene: TRBV5-1; clone size: NA; J gene: TRBJ1-1; CDR3 protein: CASSLRRGNTEAFF; CDR3 DNA: TGCGCCAGCAGCCTCAGAAGGGGAAACACTGAAGCTTTCTTT
D gene: TRBD2; V gene: TRBV6-1; clone size: NA; J gene: TRBJ2-4; CDR3 protein: CASSDIGTSGDKNIQYF; CDR3 DNA: TGTGCCAGCAGTGATATCGGGACTAGCGGGGATAAAAACATTCAGTACTTC
D gene: TRBD2; V gene: TRBV4-3; clone size: NA; J gene: TRBJ2-2; CDR3 protein: CASSQGLAGVSGELFF; CDR3 DNA: TGCGCCAGCAGCCAAGGACTAGCGGGAGTATCCGGGGAGCTGTTTTTT
D gene: TRBD2; V gene: TRBV6-6; clone size: once; J gene: TRBJ2-5; CDR3 protein: CASSYGLAVQETQYF; CDR3 DNA: TGTGCCAGCAGTTATGGACTAGCGGTTCAAGAGACCCAGTACTTC
D gene: NA; V gene: TRBV7-2; clone size: NA; J gene: TRBJ1-3; CDR3 protein: CASRYTRPRGGNTIYF; CDR3 DNA: TGTGCCAGCAGATATACTCGGCCCCGCGGTGGAAACACCATATATTTT
D gene: NA; V gene: TRBV19; clone size: once; J gene: TRBJ1-2; CDR3 protein: CASSISSRRGGYGYTF; CDR3 DNA: TGTGCCAGTAGTATATCATCCCGCAGGGGCGGCTATGGCTACACCTTC
D gene: TRBD1; V gene: TRBV6-5; clone size: NA; J gene: TRBJ2-7; CDR3 protein: CASSRTGQSSYEQYF; CDR3 DNA: TGTGCCAGCAGTCGGACAGGGCAAAGCTCCTACGAGCAGTACTTC
D gene: NA; V gene: TRBV27; clone size: NA; J gene: TRBJ2-2; CDR3 protein: CASSSYSRGWRTAGELFF; CDR3 DNA: TGTGCCAGCAGTTCCTATTCCAGAGGGTGGAGAACGGCCGGGGAGCTGTTTTTT
D gene: NA; V gene: TRBV5-6; clone size: NA; J gene: TRBJ1-6; CDR3 protein: CASSLKGDSNSPLHF; CDR3 DNA: TGTGCCAGCAGCTTGAAGGGGGATAGTAATTCACCCCTCCACTTT
D gene: TRBD1; V gene: TRBV7-9; clone size: NA; J gene: TRBJ1-4; CDR3 protein: CASSSPRGPGEKLFF; CDR3 DNA: TGTGCCAGCAGCTCCCCCAGGGGGCCTGGTGAAAAACTGTTTTTT
D gene: NA; V gene: TRBV7-2; clone size: once; J gene: TRBJ1-5; CDR3 protein: CASSSSTGNQPQHF; CDR3 DNA: TGTGCCAGCAGCTCTAGTACGGGCAATCAGCCCCAGCATTTT
D gene: TRBD2; V gene: TRBV7-9; clone size: once; J gene: TRBJ2-1; CDR3 protein: CASSSRLTSGSNEQFF; CDR3 DNA: TGTGCCAGCAGCTCCCGTCTGACTAGCGGAAGCAATGAGCAGTTCTTC
D gene: TRBD1; V gene: TRBV7-6; clone size: NA; J gene: TRBJ2-3; CDR3 protein: CASSPTGGDTDTQYF; CDR3 DNA: TGTGCCAGCAGCCCGACAGGGGGGGACACAGATACGCAGTATTTT
D gene: NA; V gene: TRBV5-4; clone size: NA; J gene: TRBJ2-5; CDR3 protein: CASSLSGTFGTQYF; CDR3 DNA: TGTGCCAGCAGCTTGTCCGGGACATTTGGGACCCAGTACTTC
D gene: TRBD2; V gene: TRBV27; clone size: few; J gene: TRBJ2-1; CDR3 protein: CASRGHGTSDNEQFF; CDR3 DNA: TGTGCCAGCAGAGGGCACGGGACTAGCGACAATGAGCAGTTCTTC
D gene: TRBD1; V gene: TRBV6-6; clone size: NA; J gene: TRBJ1-5; CDR3 protein: CASSYAGGADNQPQHF; CDR3 DNA: TGTGCCAGCAGTTACGCAGGGGGCGCCGACAATCAGCCCCAGCATTTT
D gene: TRBD2; V gene: TRBV12-5; clone size: NA; J gene: TRBJ2-5; CDR3 protein: CASGSSLAGGQETQYF; CDR3 DNA: TGTGCTAGTGGTTCCTCCTTAGCGGGGGGCCAAGAGACCCAGTACTTC
D gene: TRBD2; V gene: TRBV7-2; clone size: NA; J gene: TRBJ2-1; CDR3 protein: CASSISGRRINEQFF; CDR3 DNA: TGTGCCAGCAGCATCAGCGGGAGACGGATCAATGAGCAGTTCTTC
D gene: TRBD1; V gene: TRBV15; clone size: NA; J gene: TRBJ2-1; CDR3 protein: CATSGGQGVDEQFF; CDR3 DNA: TGTGCCACCAGCGGGGGACAGGGCGTAGATGAGCAGTTCTTC
D gene: NA; V gene: TRBV5-5; clone size: NA; J gene: TRBJ2-1; CDR3 protein: CASSPRQLKSYNEQFF; CDR3 DNA: TGTGCCAGCAGCCCGCGGCAGTTAAAGTCCTACAATGAGCAGTTCTTC
D gene: NA; V gene: TRBV5-5; clone size: NA; J gene: TRBJ2-7; CDR3 protein: CASSGRQGIGNEQYF; CDR3 DNA: TGTGCCAGCAGCGGACGTCAGGGGATTGGCAACGAGCAGTACTTC
D gene: TRBD1; V gene: TRBV29-1; clone size: NA; J gene: TRBJ2-2; CDR3 protein: CSVGQGLGGLFF; CDR3 DNA: TGCAGCGTTGGACAGGGCCTTGGAGGGCTGTTTTTT
D gene: TRBD1; V gene: TRBV2; clone size: NA; J gene: TRBJ2-7; CDR3 protein: CASSVQGSTYEQYF; CDR3 DNA: TGTGCCAGCAGTGTACAGGGGTCCACCTACGAGCAGTACTTC
D gene: NA; V gene: TRBV28; clone size: NA; J gene: TRBJ1-5; CDR3 protein: CASSPSFVPYSNQPQHF; CDR3 DNA: TGTGCCAGCAGTCCGTCTTTTGTCCCGTATAGCAATCAGCCCCAGCATTTT
D gene: NA; V gene: TRBV29-1; clone size: NA; J gene: TRBJ2-5; CDR3 protein: CSPEIPPSQETQYF; CDR3 DNA: TGCAGCCCTGAGATCCCCCCTTCCCAAGAGACCCAGTACTTC
D gene: TRBD1; V gene: TRBV11-3; clone size: NA; J gene: TRBJ2-3; CDR3 protein: CASSPRQGASTDTQYF; CDR3 DNA: TGTGCCAGCAGCCCTAGACAGGGGGCGTCTACAGATACGCAGTATTTT
D gene: NA; V gene: TRBV7-2; clone size: NA; J gene: TRBJ1-1; CDR3 protein: CASSERVWNTEAFF; CDR3 DNA: TGTGCCAGCAGCGAGAGGGTATGGAACACTGAAGCTTTCTTT
D gene: NA; V gene: TRBV7-7; clone size: few; J gene: TRBJ2-2; CDR3 protein: CASSPLAGELFF; CDR3 DNA: TGTGCTAGCAGCCCCTTAGCAGGGGAGCTGTTTTTT
D gene: TRBD1; V gene: TRBV5-1; clone size: NA; J gene: TRBJ1-2; CDR3 protein: CASRPTGGDGYTF; CDR3 DNA: TGCGCCAGCAGACCCACAGGGGGCGATGGCTACACCTTC
D gene: NA; V gene: TRBV6-5; clone size: NA; J gene: TRBJ2-7; CDR3 protein: CASSTSLWGSEQYF; CDR3 DNA: TGTGCCAGCAGTACCAGTCTTTGGGGCTCCGAGCAGTACTTC